Below are 13 T cell receptor beta chains sequenced from a single sample in a study of cytotoxic CD8 clonotypes in ibrutinib-treated CLL. Sequenced by immunoSEQ multiplex PCR; TCRdb stores in-frame clones only, minus some. The data show about 150,000 clones, over 60% seen once. Sequences were derived from PBMCs, sampled after 12 months of ibrutinib treatment. Receptors were obtained from a human donor with chronic lymphocytic leukemia.

This clone has more than one count but fewer than ten. The chain links TRBV30 to TRBJ1-5, with 10 bases that match TRBD1. Losses at the gene ends were 3 bases for V and 3 bases for J; bases not matched to a gene: 5. Germline assignment: CDR1 GTSNPN and CDR2 SVGIG (reference sequence). The CDR3 totals 15 residues. CDR3 nucleotide sequence: TGTGCCTGGAGCGGGGACAGGGGCTACAATCAGCCCCAGCATTTT. It yields the protein CAWSGDRGYNQPQHF.

This clone was found a few times. This chain joins TRBV30 and TRBJ2-7; D is ambiguous. CDR1 is GTSNPN, CDR2 SVGIG, per germline (reference sequence). This CDR3 region has 17 residues. The ends were cut back, 6 bases at V and 2 bases at J, with 26 bases in the middle. CDR3: CACLPVSGIGSTYEQYF. In nucleotides, the CDR3 is TGTGCCTGCTTGCCGGTCTCTGGGATAGGGTCTACCTACGAGCAGTACTTC. Looking up the rest from reference TRBV30 and TRBJ2-7 gives the full variable domain: SQTIHQWPATLVQPVGSPLSLECTVEGTSNPNLYWYRQAAGRGLQLLFYSVGIGQISSEVPQNLSASRPQDRQFILSSKKLLLSDSGFYLCACLPVSGIGSTYEQYFGPGTRLTVT.

The chain joins TRBV4-3 to TRBJ2-7, with a possible D match to TRBD2 (6 bases). The CDR3 is 16 residues long. Per the germline V gene, CDR1 is LGHNA and CDR2 is YSLEER. V shed 2 bases and J shed 5 bases, with 19 bases lying between them. The CDR3: CASSQSAGPLRDEQYF. The DNA for the CDR3 is TGCGCCAGCAGCCAATCTGCGGGACCTCTCCGGGACGAGCAGTACTTC.

This clone was seen just once. The V and J genes are TRBV7-8 and TRBJ2-2, with 7 bases aligning to TRBD1. In germline, CDR1 is SGHVS, CDR2 FQNEAQ. This CDR3 comprises 13 residues. J was trimmed by 5 bases and V by 5 bases; bases with no gene match: 2. In DNA, the CDR3 is TGTGCCAGCAGCCTGGGACAGACCGGGGAGCTGTTTTTT. Amino acid sequence: CASSLGQTGELFF.

The V call is TRBV5-1, the J call TRBJ2-7; D remains ambiguous. The CDR3 extends over 14 amino acids. Between the trimmed V and J ends, which lost 0 bases and 2 bases, there was a span of 9 bases. Germline V gene lookup returns CDR1 SGHRS and CDR2 YFSETQ. The CDR3 bases are TGCGCCAGCAGCTTGGTTGGACCCCCCTACGAGCAGTACTTC. Translation: CASSLVGPPYEQYF.

V and J are TRBV18 and TRBJ2-3, with 10 positions matching TRBD1. CDR1 is KGHSH and CDR2 is LQKENI in the germline V gene. This CDR3 is 17 amino acids long. The V segment lost 0 bases and the J segment 0 bases; nucleotides outside the gene matches: 3. The CDR3 nucleotides are TGTGCCAGCTCACCACCCTGGGACAGGGGTAGCACAGATACGCAGTATTTT. Protein: CASSPPWDRGSTDTQYF.

The chain has TRBV15 and TRBJ1-4, with D tentatively TRBD1 (5 bases). The V gene's germline CDR1 is LNHNV and CDR2 YYDKDF (reference sequence). The CDR3 loop spans 16 amino acids. Trimming cost V 2 bases and J 2 bases, with 12 bases left between them. This chain's CDR3 is CATSRHQGPTNEKLFF. For the CDR3, the DNA is TGTGCCACCAGCAGACACCAGGGTCCGACTAATGAAAAACTGTTTTTT.

The table lists this clone with a few counts. The V gene is TRBV9, the J gene TRBJ1-4; D ambiguous. The germline gives CDR1 SGDLS, CDR2 YYNGEE. The CDR3 extends over 13 amino acids. Trimming pared 3 bases from V and 3 bases from J, leaving 6 bases between. CDR3 nucleotide sequence: TGTGCCAGCAGCGCCAGCCCTAATGAAAAACTGTTTTTT. Its translation: CASSASPNEKLFF.

The chain employs TRBV28 and TRBJ2-1, with 12 positions matching TRBD2. V trimming: 6 bases; J trimming: 7 bases; junction bases outside the gene matches: 7. Germline V lookup: CDR1 MDHEN, CDR2 SYDVKM. This CDR3 spans 15 amino acids. CDR3 coding DNA: TGTGCCAGCAGCGGGGGACTAGCGGGCCCGAATGAGCAGTTCTTC. This translates into CASSGGLAGPNEQFF.

The genes are TRBV11-2 and TRBJ2-5; the D is unclear. The V gene's germline CDR1 is SGHAT and CDR2 FQNNGV. There are 14 residues in the CDR3. The ends were cut back, 1 base at V and 2 bases at J, with 8 bases in the middle. The CDR3 nucleotides are TGTGCCAGCAGCTTAGTCGGATCGCAAGAGACCCAGTACTTC. Its protein product is CASSLVGSQETQYF. The full variable domain, in which reference TRBV11-2 and TRBJ2-5 provide the parts outside the CDR3, is EAGVAQSPRYKIIEKRQSVAFWCNPISGHATLYWYQQILGQGPKLLIQFQNNGVVDDSQLPKDRFSAERLKGVDSTLKIQPAKLEDSAVYLCASSLVGSQETQYFGPGTRLLVL.

The rearrangement links TRBV5-4 to TRBJ2-1, with D unresolved. Germline CDR1 SGHNT, CDR2 YYREEE (reference sequence). Trimming left V 2 bases short and J 10 bases short, with 7 bases between. There are 11 residues in the CDR3. CDR3 amino acids: CASSFLGEQFF. The CDR3 DNA reads TGTGCCAGCAGCTTTCTTGGGGAGCAGTTCTTC.

V usage is TRBV27 and J usage is TRBJ1-4; D not resolved. The V and J ends lost 6 bases and 0 bases respectively, with 17 bases between them. CDR1 is MNHEY, CDR2 SMNVEV, per germline (reference sequence). There are 17 residues in the CDR3. The CDR3 loop is CASRTRVSSATNEKLFF. The CDR3 DNA reads as TGTGCCAGCAGGACTAGGGTCTCTTCAGCAACTAATGAAAAACTGTTTTTT. Variable domain in full (rest from reference TRBV27 and TRBJ1-4): EAQVTQNPRYLITVTGKKLTVTCSQNMNHEYMSWYRQDPGLGLRQIYYSMNVEVTDKGDVPEGYKVSRKEKRNFPLILESPSPNQTSLYFCASRTRVSSATNEKLFFGSGTQLSVL.

This chain's CDR3 is CASSPTYRRQRNEQFF. The CDR3 nucleotides read TGTGCCAGCAGCCCTACCTATCGGCGACAAAGGAATGAGCAGTTCTTC. The chain is built from TRBV7-6 and TRBJ2-1; D is uncertain. V lost 5 bases to trimming and J lost 7 bases, with 21 bases between them. The CDR3 spans 16 residues. The V gene's germline CDR1 is SGHVS and CDR2 FNYEAQ.